The next 18 T cell receptor beta chains were all read from a single sample in a study of T cell responses to AZD1222 COVID-19 vaccine. The table came from immunoSEQ multiplex PCR; TCRdb's copy has only in-frame clones and leaves some out. The table has 170,000 or so clones, around 88% seen once. The sequences come from peripheral blood, collected 28 days after the second AZD1222 dose. Source of these receptors: an adult who received the AZD1222 COVID-19 vaccine.

This clone was seen once. V is TRBV7-2 and J is TRBJ1-6; weak D call: TRBD1 (5 bases). The CDR3 loop spans 14 amino acids. Deletions cut 5 bases from V and 7 bases from J, with 12 bases between. The germline gives CDR1 SGHTA, CDR2 FQGNSA. CDR3 region: CASSAGTANSPLHF. CDR3 DNA sequence: TGTGCCAGCAGCGCCGGGACGGCCAATTCACCCCTCCACTTT.

The chain carries TRBV5-8 and TRBJ1-6; D gene unclear. The germline V gene has CDR1 SGHTS and CDR2 YDEGEE. The CDR3 length is 12 residues. The V end lost 6 bases, the J end lost 11 bases, and 12 bases lay between the germline ends. This CDR3 reads CASTPQLPPLHF. The CDR3 region has the DNA TGTGCCAGCACCCCACAGCTCCCACCCCTCCACTTT.

This clone was recorded once. CDR3 sequence (DNA): TGTGCCAGCAGCAATCAGGGGGTAATGAACACTGAAGCTTTCTTT. Its protein product is CASSNQGVMNTEAFF. The chain combines TRBV7-2 with TRBJ1-1; 7 bases match TRBD1. The CDR3 is 15 residues long. Germline lookup yields CDR1 SGHTA and CDR2 FQGNSA. V shed 5 bases and J 0 bases; nucleotides not matched to a gene: 6. The full variable domain, its missing parts supplied by reference TRBV7-2 and TRBJ1-1, is GAGVSQSPSNKVTEKGKDVELRCDPISGHTALYWYRQSLGQGLEFLIYFQGNSAPDKSGLPSDRFSAERTGGSVSTLTIQRTQQEDSAVYLCASSNQGVMNTEAFFGQGTRLTVV.

The chain employs TRBV7-8 and TRBJ2-2; TRBD2 agrees at 14 bases. The germline gives CDR1 SGHVS, CDR2 FQNEAQ. Trimming took 5 bases from V and 2 from J; bases not matched to a gene: 22. CDR3 size: 23 residues. This CDR3 reads CASSPLGTIPGLAGELNTGELFF. CDR3 DNA: TGTGCCAGCAGCCCCCTAGGAACTATACCGGGACTAGCGGGGGAACTCAACACCGGGGAGCTGTTTTTT.

This sequence joins TRBV28 and TRBJ1-6; 9 bases fit TRBD1. Germline loops: CDR1 MDHEN, CDR2 SYDVKM. The CDR3 length is 14 residues. The V and J ends lost 3 bases and 9 bases, in that order; junction bases with no gene match: 3. The CDR3 spells CASSFRDRVSPLHF. CDR3 in DNA: TGTGCCAGCAGTTTCCGGGACAGGGTTTCACCCCTCCACTTT.

The chain carries TRBV7-2 and TRBJ1-6, with D perhaps TRBD1 (5 bases). The CDR3 covers 16 residues. The V end was cut by 4 bases, the J end by 7 bases, with 17 bases between. Looked up from germline, CDR1 is SGHTA and CDR2 is FQGNSA. The CDR3 loop reads CASSSSWDPGNSPLHF. DNA of the CDR3: TGTGCCAGCAGCTCAAGTTGGGACCCCGGGAATTCACCCCTCCACTTT. Based on the CDR3 plus reference TRBV7-2 and TRBJ1-6, the full variable domain is GAGVSQSPSNKVTEKGKDVELRCDPISGHTALYWYRQSLGQGLEFLIYFQGNSAPDKSGLPSDRFSAERTGGSVSTLTIQRTQQEDSAVYLCASSSSWDPGNSPLHFGNGTRLTVT.

The rearrangement links TRBV5-1 to TRBJ2-5; 13 bases match TRBD2. Trimming cost V 0 bases and J 5 bases; bases outside gene matches: 7. Germline V gene lookup returns CDR1 SGHRS and CDR2 YFSETQ. CDR3 length: 17 residues. CDR3 coding DNA: TGCGCCAGCAGCTTGGGCACTAGCGGGGGGGCCGGTGAGACCCAGTACTTC. Residues: CASSLGTSGGAGETQYF. Drawing the rest from reference TRBV5-1 and TRBJ2-5, the complete variable domain is KAGVTQTPRYLIKTRGQQVTLSCSPISGHRSVSWYQQTPGQGLQFLFEYFSETQRNKGNFPGRFSGRQFSNSRSEMNVSTLELGDSALYLCASSLGTSGGAGETQYFGPGTRLLVL.

V is TRBV28 and J is TRBJ2-3, with D uncertain. Germline V gives CDR1 MDHEN, CDR2 SYDVKM. The CDR3 runs 16 residues. Trimming pared 3 bases from V and 1 base from J, leaving 14 bases between. For the CDR3, the DNA is TGTGCCAGCAGTTTTTATCGCCAGGTCGGCACAGATACGCAGTATTTT. Protein product: CASSFYRQVGTDTQYF.

This clone has a single count. The chain is built from TRBV6-5 and TRBJ1-2; 9 bases are a match to TRBD1. The CDR3 sequence is 11 residues long. V trimming: 6 bases; J trimming: 7 bases; junction bases outside the gene matches: 0. Germline values: CDR1 MNHEY, CDR2 SVGAGI. The CDR3 coding sequence is TGTGCCAGCAGGACAGGGGGTGGCTACACCTTC. It yields the protein CASRTGGGYTF.

The chain links TRBV7-3 to TRBJ2-1, with 9 bases aligning to TRBD2. CDR3 size: 15 residues. The germline V gene encodes CDR1 SGHTA and CDR2 FQGTGA. Trimming at V came to 5 bases and at J to 4 bases, leaving 6 bases not matched to a gene. The CDR3 here is CASSKAGGGYNEQFF. The CDR3 region has the DNA TGTGCCAGCAGCAAAGCGGGGGGCGGATACAATGAGCAGTTCTTC.

A remark on this clone: A junction end diverges from the germline sequence, so it may reflect a read error. The chain uses TRBV6-5 and TRBJ1-2; D uncertain. CDR1 MNHEY and CDR2 SVGAGI come from the germline V gene. This CDR3 has 11 residues. The CDR3: CASSDSGGYTF. In DNA form, the CDR3 reads TGTGCCAGCAGTGACTCTGGTGGCTACACCTTC.

CDR3 in amino acids: CATSRDKGEGVNYGYTF. CDR3 nucleotide sequence: TGTGCCACCAGCAGAGATAAGGGGGAGGGCGTCAACTATGGCTACACCTTC. The chain couples TRBV15 to TRBJ1-2; D perhaps matches TRBD1 (6 bases). The CDR3 contains 17 residues. The V gene's germline CDR1 is LNHNV and CDR2 YYDKDF (reference sequence). V lost 0 bases and J 2 bases, leaving 16 bases between the germline ends.

This clone appeared a single time. The chain carries TRBV20-1 and TRBJ1-2; 7 bases align to TRBD1. CDR1 is DFQATT, CDR2 SNEGSKA, per germline (reference sequence). There are 15 residues in the CDR3. The J segment lost 2 bases and the V segment lost 3 bases, leaving 9 bases of the junction unmatched. As DNA, the CDR3 is TGCAGTGCTAGTAACTGGGGACAGATCAACTATGGCTACACCTTC. Translating it yields CSASNWGQINYGYTF.

The CDR3 protein is CASSQHTNTEAFF. Here the CDR3 DNA reads TGTGCCAGCAGCCAACACACGAACACTGAAGCTTTCTTT. V is TRBV3-1 (or the pseudogene TRBV3-2) and J is TRBJ1-1; D is ambiguous. Germline loops: CDR1 LGHDT, CDR2 YNNKEL (reference sequence). Trimming removed 2 bases from V and 1 base from J, with 5 bases in between. There are 13 residues in the CDR3.

CDR3 nucleotides: TGCGCCAGCAGCTTGGGGACTGCCTCCTACAATGAGCAGTTCTTC. Protein sequence: CASSLGTASYNEQFF. The gene calls are TRBV5-1 and TRBJ2-1, with D possibly matching TRBD2 (5 bases). The V gene lost 0 bases and the J gene lost 0 bases, with 7 bases spanning the gap. Germline V lookup: CDR1 SGHRS, CDR2 YFSETQ. This CDR3 spans 15 amino acids.

The chain couples TRBV27 to TRBJ1-1; weak D call: TRBD1 (5 bases). CDR1 and CDR2 (germline): MNHEY, SMNVEV (reference sequence). Trimming shortened V by 3 bases and J by 3 bases, and 11 bases separated the two germline ends. The CDR3 has 14 residues. The CDR3 nucleotides are TGTGCCAGCAGTTTCTGGGGCAGGGACACTGAAGCTTTCTTT. This codes for CASSFWGRDTEAFF.

V is TRBV6-4 and J is TRBJ2-1; 11 nucleotides align to TRBD2. CDR1 and CDR2 (germline): MRHNA, SNTAGT. The CDR3 sequence is 15 residues long. V was clipped by 5 bases and J by 4 bases; unmatched bases: 4. This CDR3 is CASSTTSGGYNEQFF. The CDR3 bases are TGTGCCAGCAGTACAACTAGCGGGGGATACAATGAGCAGTTCTTC.

The rearrangement uses TRBV4-2 and TRBJ1-1; possible D gene TRBD1, 5 bases. Germline CDR1 reads LGHNA; CDR2 reads YNFKEQ. V was trimmed by 0 bases and J by 4 bases, leaving 12 bases between them. The CDR3 extends over 15 amino acids. CDR3 residues: CASSQDPPGITEAFF. DNA of the CDR3: TGTGCCAGCAGCCAAGATCCCCCAGGGATCACTGAAGCTTTCTTT.